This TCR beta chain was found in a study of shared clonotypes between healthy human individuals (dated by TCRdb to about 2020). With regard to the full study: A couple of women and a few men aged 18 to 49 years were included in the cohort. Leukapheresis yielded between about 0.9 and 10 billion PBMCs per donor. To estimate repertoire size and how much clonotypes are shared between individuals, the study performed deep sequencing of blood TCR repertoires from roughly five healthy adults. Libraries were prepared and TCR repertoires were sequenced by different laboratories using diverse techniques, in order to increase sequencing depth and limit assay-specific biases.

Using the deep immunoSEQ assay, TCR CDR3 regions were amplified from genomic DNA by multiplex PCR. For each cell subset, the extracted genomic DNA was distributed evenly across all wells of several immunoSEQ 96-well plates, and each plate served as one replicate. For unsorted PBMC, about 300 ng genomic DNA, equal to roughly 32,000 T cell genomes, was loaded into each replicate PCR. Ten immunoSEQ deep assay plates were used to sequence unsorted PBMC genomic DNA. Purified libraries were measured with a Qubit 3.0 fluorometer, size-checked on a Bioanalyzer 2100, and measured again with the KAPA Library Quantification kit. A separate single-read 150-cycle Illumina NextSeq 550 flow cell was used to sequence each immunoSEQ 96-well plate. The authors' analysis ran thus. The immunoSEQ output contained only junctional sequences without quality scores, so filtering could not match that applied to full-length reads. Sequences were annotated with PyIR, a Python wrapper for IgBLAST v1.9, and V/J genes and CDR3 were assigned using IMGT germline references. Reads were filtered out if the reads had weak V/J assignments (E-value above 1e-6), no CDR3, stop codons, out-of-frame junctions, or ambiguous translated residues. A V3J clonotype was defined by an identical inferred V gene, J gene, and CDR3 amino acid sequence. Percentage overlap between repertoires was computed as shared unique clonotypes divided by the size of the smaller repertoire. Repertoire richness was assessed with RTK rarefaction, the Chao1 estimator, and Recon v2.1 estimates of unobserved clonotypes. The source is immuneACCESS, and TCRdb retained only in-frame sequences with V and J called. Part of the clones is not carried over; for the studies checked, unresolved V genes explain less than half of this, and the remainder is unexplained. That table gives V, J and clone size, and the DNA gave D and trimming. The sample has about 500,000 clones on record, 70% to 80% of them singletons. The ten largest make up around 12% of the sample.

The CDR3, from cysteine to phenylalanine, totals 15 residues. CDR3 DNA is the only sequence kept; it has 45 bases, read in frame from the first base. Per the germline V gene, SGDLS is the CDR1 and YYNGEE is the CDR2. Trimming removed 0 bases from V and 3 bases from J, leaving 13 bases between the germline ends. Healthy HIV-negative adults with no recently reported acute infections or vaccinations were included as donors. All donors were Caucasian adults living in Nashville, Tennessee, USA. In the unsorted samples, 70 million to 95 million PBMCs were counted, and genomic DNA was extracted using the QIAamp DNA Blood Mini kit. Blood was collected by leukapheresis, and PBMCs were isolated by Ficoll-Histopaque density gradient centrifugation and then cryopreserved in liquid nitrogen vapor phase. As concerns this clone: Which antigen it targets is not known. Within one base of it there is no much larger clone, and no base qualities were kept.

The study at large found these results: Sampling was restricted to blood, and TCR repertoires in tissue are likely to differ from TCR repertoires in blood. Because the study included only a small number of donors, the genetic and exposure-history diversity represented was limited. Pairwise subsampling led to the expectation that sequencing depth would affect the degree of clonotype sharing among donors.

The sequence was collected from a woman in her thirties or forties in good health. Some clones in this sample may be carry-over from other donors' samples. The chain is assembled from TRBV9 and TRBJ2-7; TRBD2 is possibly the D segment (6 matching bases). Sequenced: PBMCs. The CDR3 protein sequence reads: CASSVDGGNLYEQYF. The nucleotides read TGTGCCAGCAGCGTAGACGGCGGGAACCTCTACGAGCAGTACTTC.